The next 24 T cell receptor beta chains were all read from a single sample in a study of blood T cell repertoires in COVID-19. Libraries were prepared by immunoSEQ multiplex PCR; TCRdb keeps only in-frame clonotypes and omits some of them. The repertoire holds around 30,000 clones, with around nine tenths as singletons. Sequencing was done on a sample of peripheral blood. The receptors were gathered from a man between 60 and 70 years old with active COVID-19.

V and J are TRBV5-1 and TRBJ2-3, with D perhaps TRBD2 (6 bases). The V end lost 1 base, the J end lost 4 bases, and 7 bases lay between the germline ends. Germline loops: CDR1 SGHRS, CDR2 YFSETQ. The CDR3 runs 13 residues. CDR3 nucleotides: TGCGCCAGCAGCTTGACTAGCCCAGATACGCAGTATTTT. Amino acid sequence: CASSLTSPDTQYF.

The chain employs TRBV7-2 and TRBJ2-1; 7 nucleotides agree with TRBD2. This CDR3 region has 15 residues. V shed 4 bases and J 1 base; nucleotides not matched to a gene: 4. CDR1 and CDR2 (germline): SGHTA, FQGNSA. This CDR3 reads CASSSQAGSYNEQFF. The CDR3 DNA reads TGTGCCAGCAGCTCCCAAGCGGGATCCTACAATGAGCAGTTCTTC.

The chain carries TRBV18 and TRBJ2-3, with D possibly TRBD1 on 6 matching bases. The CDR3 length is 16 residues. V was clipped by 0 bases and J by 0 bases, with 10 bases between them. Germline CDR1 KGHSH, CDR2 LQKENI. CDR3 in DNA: TGTGCCAGCTCACCACCCAACAGGGCTAGCACAGATACGCAGTATTTT. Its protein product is CASSPPNRASTDTQYF. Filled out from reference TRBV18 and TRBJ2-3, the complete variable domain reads NAGVMQNPRHLVRRRGQEARLRCSPMKGHSHVYWYRQLPEEGLKFMVYLQKENIIDESGMPKERFSAEFPKEGPSILRIQQVVRGDSAAYFCASSPPNRASTDTQYFGPGTRLTVL.

The CDR3 sequence: CASSRGQGAFF. The CDR3 nucleotides are TGTGCCAGCAGTAGGGGGCAGGGGGCTTTCTTT. J is TRBJ1-1 and V is TRBV21-1; the table's TRBD1 call for D was not verified on the DNA. TRBV21-1 is given as a pseudogene. The CDR3 runs to 11 residues.

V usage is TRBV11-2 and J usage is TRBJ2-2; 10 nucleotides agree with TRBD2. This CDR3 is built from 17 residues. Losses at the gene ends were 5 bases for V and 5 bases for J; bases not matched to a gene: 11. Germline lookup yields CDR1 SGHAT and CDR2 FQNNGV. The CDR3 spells CASSPRGVSGRTGELFF. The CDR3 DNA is TGTGCCAGCAGCCCTCGAGGTGTTAGCGGGAGGACCGGGGAGCTGTTTTTT.

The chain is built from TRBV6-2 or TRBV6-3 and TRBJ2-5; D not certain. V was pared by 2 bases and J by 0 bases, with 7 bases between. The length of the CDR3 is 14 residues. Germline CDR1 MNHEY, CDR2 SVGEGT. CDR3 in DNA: TGTGCCAGCAGTTACGGAGCATACCAAGAGACCCAGTACTTC. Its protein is CASSYGAYQETQYF.

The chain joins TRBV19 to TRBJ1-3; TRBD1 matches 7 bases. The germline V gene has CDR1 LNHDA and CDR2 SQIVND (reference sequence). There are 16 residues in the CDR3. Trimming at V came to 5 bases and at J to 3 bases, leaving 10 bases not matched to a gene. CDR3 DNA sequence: TGTGCCAGTAGTCCTGAAAACAGGGGACTTGGAAACACCATATATTTT. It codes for CASSPENRGLGNTIYF.

The CDR3 DNA reads as TGTGCCAGCAGCCAAGGGCGGGACTCCTACAATGAGCAGTTCTTC. Protein product: CASSQGRDSYNEQFF. The genes are TRBV4-2 and TRBJ2-1, with D tentatively TRBD2 (6 bases). V lost 1 base and J lost 0, with 7 bases in between. The CDR3 has 15 amino acids. The germline gives CDR1 LGHNA, CDR2 YNFKEQ.

CDR3 amino acids: CASSRSGANVLTF. CDR3 coding DNA: TGTGCCAGCAGCCGGTCTGGGGCCAACGTCCTGACTTTC. The chain is built from TRBV27 and TRBJ2-6; D is ambiguous. In germline, CDR1 is MNHEY, CDR2 SMNVEV (reference sequence). Trimming removed 6 bases from V and 1 base from J, with 4 bases in between. This CDR3 is built from 13 residues.

CDR3 nucleotide sequence: TGCAGCGTTGATTTGAGGGGGATGAATGAGCAGTTCTTC. Amino acid sequence: CSVDLRGMNEQFF. V gene TRBV29-1 combines with J gene TRBJ2-1; weak D call: TRBD1 (6 bases). Germline CDR1 is SQVTM and CDR2 is ANQGSEA. CDR3 length equals 13 residues. V dropped 3 bases and J dropped 7 bases, with 13 bases sitting between them.

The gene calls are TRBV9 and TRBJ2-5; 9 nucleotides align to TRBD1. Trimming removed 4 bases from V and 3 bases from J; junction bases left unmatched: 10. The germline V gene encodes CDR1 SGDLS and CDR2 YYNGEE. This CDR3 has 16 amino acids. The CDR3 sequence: CASSHPTTGGEETQYF. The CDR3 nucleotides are TGTGCCAGCAGCCACCCCACCACAGGGGGCGAAGAGACCCAGTACTTC.

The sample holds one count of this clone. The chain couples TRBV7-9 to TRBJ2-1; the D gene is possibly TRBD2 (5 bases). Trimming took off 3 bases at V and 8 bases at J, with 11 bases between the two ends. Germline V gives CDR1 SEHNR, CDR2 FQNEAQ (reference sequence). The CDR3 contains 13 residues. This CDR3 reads CASSLASWDEQFF. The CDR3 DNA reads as TGTGCCAGCAGCTTGGCTAGCTGGGATGAGCAGTTCTTC.

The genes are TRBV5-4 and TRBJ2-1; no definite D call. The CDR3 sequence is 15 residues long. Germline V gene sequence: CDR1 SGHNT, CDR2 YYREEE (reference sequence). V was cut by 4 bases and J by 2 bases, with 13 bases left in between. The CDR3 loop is CASSGKQLPYNEQFF. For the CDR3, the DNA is TGTGCCAGCAGCGGAAAGCAACTACCCTACAATGAGCAGTTCTTC.

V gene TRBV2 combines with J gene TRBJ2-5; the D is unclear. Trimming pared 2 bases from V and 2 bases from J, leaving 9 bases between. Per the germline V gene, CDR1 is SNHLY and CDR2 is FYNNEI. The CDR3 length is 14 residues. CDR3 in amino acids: CASSERSGQETQYF. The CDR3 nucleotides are TGTGCCAGCAGTGAAAGGTCGGGTCAAGAGACCCAGTACTTC.

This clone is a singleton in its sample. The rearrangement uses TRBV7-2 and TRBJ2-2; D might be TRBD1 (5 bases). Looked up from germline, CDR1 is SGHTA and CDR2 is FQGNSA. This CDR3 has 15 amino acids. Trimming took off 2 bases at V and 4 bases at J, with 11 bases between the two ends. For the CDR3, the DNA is TGTGCCAGCAGCTTACGCAGGGTCGGCACCGGGGAGCTGTTTTTT. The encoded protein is CASSLRRVGTGELFF. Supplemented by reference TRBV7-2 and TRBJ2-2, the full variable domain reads GAGVSQSPSNKVTEKGKDVELRCDPISGHTALYWYRQSLGQGLEFLIYFQGNSAPDKSGLPSDRFSAERTGGSVSTLTIQRTQQEDSAVYLCASSLRRVGTGELFFGEGSRLTVL.

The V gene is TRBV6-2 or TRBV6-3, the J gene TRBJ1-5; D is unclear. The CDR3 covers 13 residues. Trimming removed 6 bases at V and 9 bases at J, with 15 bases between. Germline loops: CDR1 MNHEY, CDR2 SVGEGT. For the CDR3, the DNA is TGTGCCAGCAGCCAAACAGCCGCCCGGCCCCAGCATTTT. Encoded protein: CASSQTAARPQHF.

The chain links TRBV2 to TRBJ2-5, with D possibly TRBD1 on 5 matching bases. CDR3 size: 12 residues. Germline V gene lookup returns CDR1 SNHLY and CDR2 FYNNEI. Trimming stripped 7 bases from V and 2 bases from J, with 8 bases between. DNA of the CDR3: TGTGCCAGCACTAGGACACAAGAGACCCAGTACTTC. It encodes CASTRTQETQYF. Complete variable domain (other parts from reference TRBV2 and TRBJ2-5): EPEVTQTPSHQVTQMGQEVILRCVPISNHLYFYWYRQILGQKVEFLVSFYNNEISEKSEIFDDQFSVERPDGSNFTLKIRSTKLEDSAMYFCASTRTQETQYFGPGTRLLVL.

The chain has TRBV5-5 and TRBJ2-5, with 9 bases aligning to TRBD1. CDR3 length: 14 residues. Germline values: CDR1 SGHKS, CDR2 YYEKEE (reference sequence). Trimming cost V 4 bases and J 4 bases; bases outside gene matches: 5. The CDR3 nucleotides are TGTGCCAGCAGCACCACAGGGGGCGTAGAGACCCAGTACTTC. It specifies CASSTTGGVETQYF.

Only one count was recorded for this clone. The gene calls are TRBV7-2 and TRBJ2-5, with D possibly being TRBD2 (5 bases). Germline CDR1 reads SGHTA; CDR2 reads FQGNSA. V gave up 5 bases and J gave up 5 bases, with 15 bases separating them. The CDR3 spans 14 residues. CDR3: CASSPVAAAETQYF. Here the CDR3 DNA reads TGTGCCAGCAGCCCCGTAGCAGCGGCCGAGACCCAGTACTTC.

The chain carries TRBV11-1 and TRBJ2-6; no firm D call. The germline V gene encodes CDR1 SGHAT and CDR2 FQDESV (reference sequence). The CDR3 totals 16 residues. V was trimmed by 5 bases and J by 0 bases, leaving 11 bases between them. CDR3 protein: CASSRASGSGANVLTF. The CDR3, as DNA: TGTGCCAGCAGCCGCGCAAGTGGCTCTGGGGCCAACGTCCTGACTTTC.

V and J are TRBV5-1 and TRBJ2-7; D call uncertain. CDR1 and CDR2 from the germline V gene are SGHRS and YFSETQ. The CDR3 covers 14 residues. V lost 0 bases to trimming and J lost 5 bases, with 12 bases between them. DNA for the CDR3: TGCGCCAGCAGCTTGGTAGCCAGTCGGGACGAGCAGTACTTC. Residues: CASSLVASRDEQYF.

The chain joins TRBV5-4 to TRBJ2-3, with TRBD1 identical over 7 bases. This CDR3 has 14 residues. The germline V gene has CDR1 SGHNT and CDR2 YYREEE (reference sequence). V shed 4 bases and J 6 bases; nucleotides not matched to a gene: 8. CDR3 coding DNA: TGTGCCAGCAGCGTAAACAGGGGCAGGGATACGCAGTATTTT. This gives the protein CASSVNRGRDTQYF.

CDR3 coding DNA: TGTGCCAGCAGCTTAAACGAGGGAACAGCTGGCTACACCTTC. It specifies CASSLNEGTAGYTF. The chain links TRBV7-9 to TRBJ1-2; D unclear. Germline values: CDR1 SEHNR, CDR2 FQNEAQ (reference sequence). Deletions cut 2 bases from V and 7 bases from J, with 14 bases between. CDR3 length: 14 amino acids.

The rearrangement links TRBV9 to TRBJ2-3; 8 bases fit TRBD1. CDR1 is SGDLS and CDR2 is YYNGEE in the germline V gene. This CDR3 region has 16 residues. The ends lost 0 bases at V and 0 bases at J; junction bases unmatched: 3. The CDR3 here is CASSVGTGGSTDTQYF. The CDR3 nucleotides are TGTGCCAGCAGCGTAGGAACAGGGGGAAGCACAGATACGCAGTATTTT. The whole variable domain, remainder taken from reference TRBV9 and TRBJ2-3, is DSGVTQTPKHLITATGQRVTLRCSPRSGDLSVYWYQQSLDQGLQFLIQYYNGEERAKGNILERFSAQQFPDLHSELNLSSLELGDSALYFCASSVGTGGSTDTQYFGPGTRLTVL.